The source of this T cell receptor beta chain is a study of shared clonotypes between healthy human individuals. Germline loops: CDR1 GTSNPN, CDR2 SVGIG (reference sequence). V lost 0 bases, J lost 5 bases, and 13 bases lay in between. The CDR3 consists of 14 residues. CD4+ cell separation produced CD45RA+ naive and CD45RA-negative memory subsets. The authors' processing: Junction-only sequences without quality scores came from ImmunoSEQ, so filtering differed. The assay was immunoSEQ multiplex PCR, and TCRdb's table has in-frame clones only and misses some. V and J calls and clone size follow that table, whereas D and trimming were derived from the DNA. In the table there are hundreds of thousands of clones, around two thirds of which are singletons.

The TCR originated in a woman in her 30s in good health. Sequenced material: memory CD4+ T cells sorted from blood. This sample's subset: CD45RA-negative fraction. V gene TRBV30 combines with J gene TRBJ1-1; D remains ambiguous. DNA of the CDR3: TGTGCCTGGAGTGTGCCCGGGTGGTGGACTGAAGCTTTCTTT. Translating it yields CAWSVPGWWTEAFF. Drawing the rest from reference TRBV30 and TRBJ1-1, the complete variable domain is SQTIHQWPATLVQPVGSPLSLECTVEGTSNPNLYWYRQAAGRGLQLLFYSVGIGQISSEVPQNLSASRPQDRQFILSSKKLLLSDSGFYLCAWSVPGWWTEAFFGQGTRLTVV.